The 18 T cell receptor beta chains below were found in one sample sequenced in a study of regulatory T cells in long-lasting Graves disease. The time point here: newly diagnosed GD, antithyroid drugs for less than 3 months. RNA isolated from PBMCs was used to make the TCR library. Arm-PCR with iRepertoire HTBI primers amplified the CDR3 regions for these TCR beta libraries. MiXCR, applied by TCRdb to the multiplex PCR reads, yields one record per CDR3 protein. The sample lists hundreds of thousands of distinct CDR3 sequences, around 12% seen once, with more than 8% in the top ten. A further study also used this sample, focusing on T cells in Graves' hyperthyroidism and ophthalmopathy.

The specimen comprised peripheral blood mononuclear cells (PBMCs), sampled at new diagnosis, from a patient treated with antithyroid drugs. These receptor sequences come from a woman between 25 and 40 years old with Graves disease.

This clonotype was seen only a few times. The DNA of the CDR3 is TGTGCCAGCAGTGAATCCCTAGCGGGAAGCACAGATACGCAGTATTTT. It codes for CASSESLAGSTDTQYF. The V gene is TRBV6-1, the J gene TRBJ2-3, with TRBD2 identical over 9 bases. The CDR3 loop spans 16 amino acids. The germline CDR1 and CDR2 sequences are MNHNS and SASEGT. V lost 2 bases and J lost 0; bases outside the gene matches: 3.

This clonotype occurred many times. The chain has TRBV28 and TRBJ1-1; TRBD1 aligns across 11 bases. This CDR3 is built from 15 residues. Trimming took 4 bases from V and 10 from J; bases not matched to a gene: 11. Germline CDR1 reads MDHEN; CDR2 reads SYDVKM. CDR3 sequence reads: CASSSVGQGAKGAFF. The CDR3 DNA is TGTGCCAGCAGTTCCGTCGGACAGGGGGCCAAGGGAGCTTTCTTT.

This clonotype appeared many times. This sequence joins TRBV9 and TRBJ2-1, with 8 positions matching TRBD2. The CDR3 length is 16 residues. Per the germline V gene, CDR1 is SGDLS and CDR2 is YYNGEE. J was trimmed by 4 bases and V by 4 bases; bases with no gene match: 10. In nucleotides, the CDR3 is TGTGCCAGCAGCCCCGAGACTAGCGCTGTGTACAATGAGCAGTTCTTC. Protein: CASSPETSAVYNEQFF.

This clonotype was detected only a few times. The V gene is TRBV27, the J gene TRBJ1-1; TRBD1 is a possible D gene (5 bases). The CDR3 loop spans 14 amino acids. CDR1 and CDR2 from the germline V gene are MNHEY and SMNVEV (reference sequence). The germline V and J ends were trimmed by 6 bases and 0 bases, with 11 bases remaining between them. In DNA, the CDR3 is TGTGCCAGCAGAGAGGGACTGGTGAACACTGAAGCTTTCTTT. Translating gives CASREGLVNTEAFF.

This clonotype came up many times. V usage is TRBV11-1 and J usage is TRBJ2-7, with 8 positions matching TRBD1. The trim removed 5 bases at V and 0 bases at J, leaving 12 bases unmatched. Germline CDR1 SGHAT, CDR2 FQDESV (reference sequence). This CDR3 is built from 17 residues. CDR3 residues: CASSPLSGGLSSYEQYF. The CDR3 DNA follows: TGTGCCAGCAGCCCACTTTCAGGGGGCCTGAGCTCCTACGAGCAGTACTTC.

J is TRBJ1-1 and V is TRBV7-2, with no clear D. The CDR3 length is 17 residues. Germline V gene data show CDR1 as SGHTA and CDR2 as FQGNSA. V dropped 0 bases and J dropped 7 bases, with 21 bases sitting between them. The CDR3, as DNA: TGTGCCAGCAGCTTAGCGGCCTTATACGGGGTGATACGTGAAGCTTTCTTT. Translating it yields CASSLAALYGVIREAFF. Together with reference TRBV7-2 and TRBJ1-1, the CDR3 gives the full variable domain: GAGVSQSPSNKVTEKGKDVELRCDPISGHTALYWYRQSLGQGLEFLIYFQGNSAPDKSGLPSDRFSAERTGGSVSTLTIQRTQQEDSAVYLCASSLAALYGVIREAFFGQGTRLTVV.

This clonotype showed up just a few times. The rearrangement uses TRBV6-1 and TRBJ1-1, with no clear D. Trimming took 1 base from V and 4 from J, leaving 10 bases between them. This CDR3 comprises 14 residues. Germline CDR1 is MNHNS and CDR2 is SASEGT. In nucleotides, the CDR3 is TGTGCCAGCAGTGAAGACCCGGGTAGCACTGAAGCTTTCTTT. Protein: CASSEDPGSTEAFF.

This clonotype has a count of ten or more. The rearrangement joins TRBV30 to TRBJ1-1, with D hard to call. CDR1 and CDR2 from the germline V gene are GTSNPN and SVGIG (reference sequence). V gave up 7 bases and J gave up 1 base, with 10 bases separating them. The CDR3 is 12 residues long. DNA for the CDR3: TGTGCCTTAGGGAGGAAGAACACTGAAGCTTTCTTT. The encoded protein is CALGRKNTEAFF.

This clonotype was found a few times. The chain combines TRBV7-3 with TRBJ1-1; 7 bases are shared with TRBD1. The CDR3 extends over 15 amino acids. Germline V gives CDR1 SGHTA, CDR2 FQGTGA. The ends lost 3 bases at V and 1 base at J; junction bases unmatched: 5. CDR3 residues: CASSFTGARNTEAFF. The CDR3 DNA sequence: TGTGCCAGCAGCTTTACAGGGGCGAGGAACACTGAAGCTTTCTTT.

The chain couples TRBV27 to TRBJ2-5; D is unresolved. From germline, CDR1 is MNHEY and CDR2 SMNVEV (reference sequence). The CDR3 has 13 residues. V lost 4 bases and J lost 0, with 6 bases in between. CDR3 protein: CASSSINQETQYF. CDR3 DNA sequence: TGTGCCAGCAGTTCGATCAACCAAGAGACCCAGTACTTC.

Many counts were recorded for this clonotype. The chain employs TRBV6-2 or TRBV6-3 and TRBJ2-7; 7 nucleotides agree with TRBD2. CDR1 and CDR2 from the germline V gene are MNHEY and SVGEGT. Trimming removed 10 bases from V and 3 bases from J; junction bases left unmatched: 9. CDR3 size: 13 residues. The CDR3 region is CATGGLEIYEQYF. The CDR3 DNA sequence: TGTGCCACGGGAGGACTAGAAATCTACGAGCAGTACTTC.

This clonotype was seen repeatedly, ten times or more. The V gene is TRBV28, the J gene TRBJ2-5, with 7 bases fitting TRBD2. The V segment lost 2 bases and the J segment 2 bases; nucleotides outside the gene matches: 17. CDR1 is MDHEN, CDR2 SYDVKM, per germline. The CDR3 runs 19 residues. The CDR3 DNA reads as TGTGCCAGCAGTTTAGGGAGATGGGGGGGAGGGCCGATTCAAGAGACCCAGTACTTC. It is translated as CASSLGRWGGGPIQETQYF.

This clonotype was counted at least ten times. In DNA, the CDR3 is TGCAGTGCTAACCCAGGACAGGGTGGCAATCAGCCCCAGCATTTT. Protein sequence: CSANPGQGGNQPQHF. The rearrangement uses TRBV20-1 and TRBJ1-5, with 8 bases aligning to TRBD1. Germline lookup yields CDR1 DFQATT and CDR2 SNEGSKA (reference sequence). This CDR3 is 15 amino acids long. V dropped 4 bases and J dropped 2; count of bases not matched to a gene: 7.

The genes are TRBV13 and TRBJ1-2; TRBD1 matches at 8 bases. Germline V gives CDR1 PRHDT, CDR2 FYEKMQ (reference sequence). The CDR3 extends over 17 amino acids. The ends lost 5 bases at V and 8 bases at J; junction bases unmatched: 19. The CDR3, as DNA: TGTGCCAGCAGCCCCTTTCCGTTGGACAGGGCGAACGAGGGCTACACCTTC. Its translation is CASSPFPLDRANEGYTF.

This clonotype was observed many times. The chain has TRBV5-8 and TRBJ2-1; D remains unclear. Germline CDR1 and CDR2: SGHTS and YDEGEE. Trimming stripped 1 base from V and 3 bases from J, with 5 bases between. CDR3 size: 13 residues. The CDR3 coding sequence is TGTGCCAGCAGCTTGTATGGCTACAATGAGCAGTTCTTC. Amino acid sequence: CASSLYGYNEQFF.

In its sample, this clonotype was seen many times. The chain couples TRBV30 to TRBJ2-5; perhaps TRBD2 as D (6 bases). The V end was cut by 3 bases, the J end by 5 bases, with 19 bases between. Germline-derived CDR1 and CDR2 are GTSNPN and SVGIG (reference sequence). The CDR3 sequence is 15 residues long. Here the CDR3 DNA reads TGTGCCTGGAGGGGGATGACCGGGACTTGGGAGACCCAGTACTTC. Translating it yields CAWRGMTGTWETQYF.

This clonotype was detected many times. V and J are TRBV28 and TRBJ1-2, with TRBD1 matching 7 bases. Losses at the gene ends were 7 bases for V and 2 bases for J; bases not matched to a gene: 7. CDR1 and CDR2 (germline): MDHEN, SYDVKM. The CDR3 covers 14 residues. CDR3 region: CASTFQGQNYGYTF. CDR3 bases: TGTGCCAGCACCTTCCAGGGACAGAACTATGGCTACACCTTC.

This clonotype was found many times. The chain uses TRBV28 and TRBJ2-1; 11 positions match TRBD2. The CDR3 sequence is 13 residues long. Trimming at V came to 7 bases and at J to 8 bases, leaving 4 bases not matched to a gene. Germline CDR1 and CDR2: MDHEN and SYDVKM. As DNA, the CDR3 is TGTGCCAGCACACTAGCGGGAGCCGATGAGCAGTTCTTC. Translating it yields CASTLAGADEQFF.